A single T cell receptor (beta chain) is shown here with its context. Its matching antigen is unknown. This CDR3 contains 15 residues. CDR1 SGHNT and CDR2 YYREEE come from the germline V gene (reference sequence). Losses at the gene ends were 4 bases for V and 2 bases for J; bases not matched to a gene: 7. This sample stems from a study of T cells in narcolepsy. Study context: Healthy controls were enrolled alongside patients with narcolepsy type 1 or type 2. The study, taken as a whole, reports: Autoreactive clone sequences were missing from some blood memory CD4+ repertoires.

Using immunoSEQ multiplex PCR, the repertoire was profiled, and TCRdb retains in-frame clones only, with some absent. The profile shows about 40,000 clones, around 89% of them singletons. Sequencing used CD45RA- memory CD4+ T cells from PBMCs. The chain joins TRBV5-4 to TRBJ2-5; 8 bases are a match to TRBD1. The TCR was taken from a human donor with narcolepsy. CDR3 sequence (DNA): TGTGCCAGCAGCCCTGGACAGGGCCTACAAGAGACCCAGTACTTC. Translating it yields CASSPGQGLQETQYF.